The 17 T cell receptor beta chains listed next were all sequenced from one sample in a study of T cell repertoires in cytomegalovirus infection. In TCRdb, the reads were re-called with MiXCR into one record per CDR3 protein. The sample has roughly 160,000 distinct CDR3 sequences; roughly 22% are singletons. Antigens of these TCRs are unknown. The starting material was CD8+ T cells from cultured PBMCs, obtained from culture after CMV antigen stimulation. The receptors derive from a human donor in good health (CMV status not recorded). Some clones in this sample may be carry-over from other donors' samples.

This chain uses TRBV7-6 with TRBJ1-5; D gene uncertain. In germline, CDR1 is SGHVS, CDR2 FNYEAQ. V was trimmed by 1 base and J by 7 bases, leaving 5 bases between them. The CDR3 has 12 amino acids. CDR3 nucleotide sequence: TGTGCCAGCAGCTTAGGGCAACAGCCCCAGCATTTT. It yields the protein CASSLGQQPQHF.

This chain joins TRBV7-2 and TRBJ2-5; no reliable D call. Germline CDR1 reads SGHTA; CDR2 reads FQGNSA. The CDR3 contains 13 residues. V was clipped by 2 bases and J by 2 bases, with 6 bases between them. CDR3 DNA sequence: TGTGCCAGCAGCTTATACAAGCAAGAGACCCAGTACTTC. As protein: CASSLYKQETQYF.

This clonotype turned up a few times. V gene TRBV7-2 combines with J gene TRBJ2-5; possible D gene TRBD2, 6 bases. The germline V and J ends were trimmed by 5 bases and 1 base, with 17 bases remaining between them. The V gene's germline CDR1 is SGHTA and CDR2 FQGNSA. The CDR3 has 16 residues. The CDR3 nucleotides read TGTGCCAGCAGCCTGGGACTTCTAGACTCCCAAGAGACCCAGTACTTC. This sequence encodes CASSLGLLDSQETQYF. The full variable domain, completed using reference TRBV7-2 and TRBJ2-5, is GAGVSQSPSNKVTEKGKDVELRCDPISGHTALYWYRQSLGQGLEFLIYFQGNSAPDKSGLPSDRFSAERTGGSVSTLTIQRTQQEDSAVYLCASSLGLLDSQETQYFGPGTRLLVL.

A note on this clonotype: An end of the junction differs from the germline gene, which may be a read error. The chain recombines TRBV27 with TRBJ1-5; 9 bases match TRBD1. Per the germline V gene, CDR1 is MNHEY and CDR2 is SMNVEV (reference sequence). The CDR3 has 15 residues. The CDR3 nucleotides read TGTGCCAGCAGTTTAGGGACAGGGTGGGATCAACCCCAGCATTTT. This gives the protein CASSLGTGWDQPQHF.

The chain has TRBV6-2 or TRBV6-3 and TRBJ2-3; D not certain. The V end lost 4 bases, the J end lost 4 bases, and 12 bases lay between the germline ends. CDR3 length: 14 amino acids. Germline-derived CDR1 and CDR2 are MNHEY and SVGEGT. The CDR3 spells CASSLYVRPDTQYF. The CDR3 DNA reads TGTGCCAGCAGTTTGTACGTTCGTCCAGATACGCAGTATTTT.

The CDR3 spells CASSSRDRGWETQYF. The CDR3 nucleotides are TGTGCCAGCAGCTCCCGGGACAGGGGCTGGGAGACCCAGTACTTC. This chain connects TRBV7-2 to TRBJ2-5; 10 bases agree with TRBD1. Losses at the gene ends were 4 bases for V and 5 bases for J; bases not matched to a gene: 7. The CDR3 runs 15 residues. Germline-derived CDR1 and CDR2 are SGHTA and FQGNSA.

This clonotype was detected only a few times. The chain carries TRBV4-3 and TRBJ2-2; possibly TRBD2 for D (6 bases). V dropped 2 bases and J dropped 6 bases, with 19 bases sitting between them. Germline V CDR1 and CDR2: LGHNA, YSLEER. The CDR3 is 17 amino acids. CDR3: CASSQSLGAGSAGELFF. The DNA for the CDR3 is TGCGCCAGCAGCCAATCTTTAGGAGCGGGTTCCGCCGGGGAGCTGTTTTTT.

This chain links TRBV7-8 with TRBJ2-2, with D perhaps TRBD1 (5 bases). CDR1 and CDR2 (germline): SGHVS, FQNEAQ. This CDR3 has 15 residues. V was trimmed by 5 bases and J by 0 bases, leaving 10 bases between them. The CDR3: CASSARVTNTGELFF. The CDR3 DNA is TGTGCCAGCAGCGCCAGGGTTACGAACACCGGGGAGCTGTTTTTT.

This chain uses TRBV12-3 or TRBV12-4 with TRBJ1-2; no definite D call. V was shortened by 3 bases and J by 0 bases, with 5 bases between the two germline ends. There are 13 residues in the CDR3. CDR3 sequence: CASSFPANYGYTF. CDR3 DNA: TGTGCCAGCAGTTTTCCAGCTAACTATGGCTACACCTTC.

This clonotype appeared a few times. The chain is built from TRBV12-3 or TRBV12-4 and TRBJ1-2; 8 bases are shared with TRBD1. CDR3 length equals 16 residues. V trimming: 3 bases; J trimming: 3 bases; junction bases outside the gene matches: 9. The CDR3 region has the DNA TGTGCCAGCAGTTTTGGGTCGCCGACAGGGGACTATGGCTACACCTTC. This gives the protein CASSFGSPTGDYGYTF.

The sample holds one count of this clonotype. This chain joins TRBV28 and TRBJ2-7; D may be TRBD1 (6 bases). The CDR3 spans 13 residues. CDR1 is MDHEN and CDR2 is SYDVKM in the germline V gene. Trimming cost V 3 bases and J 4 bases, with 10 bases left between them. DNA for the CDR3: TGTGCCAGCAGTTTCCAGGGGATGTACGAGCAGTACTTC. Translating it yields CASSFQGMYEQYF.

The CDR3 DNA sequence: TGTGCCAGCAGCCGGCGGGGGGACAGCACAGATACGCAGTATTTT. Translated, it gives CASSRRGDSTDTQYF. V usage is TRBV7-7 and J usage is TRBJ2-3, with 8 bases aligning to TRBD2. Germline loops: CDR1 SSHAT, CDR2 FNYEAQ (reference sequence). The CDR3 has 15 amino acids. Trimming at V came to 5 bases and at J to 0 bases, leaving 4 bases not matched to a gene. The full variable domain, rest sourced from reference TRBV7-7 and TRBJ2-3, is GAGVSQSPRYKVTKRGQDVTLRCDPISSHATLYWYQQALGQGPEFLTYFNYEAQPDKSGLPSDRFSAERPEGSISTLTIQRTEQRDSAMYRCASSRRGDSTDTQYFGPGTRLTVL.

This clonotype came up a few times. This chain links TRBV27 with TRBJ2-1; 10 bases map to TRBD2. This CDR3 comprises 15 residues. The V segment lost 5 bases and the J segment 4 bases; nucleotides outside the gene matches: 5. Germline V gene data show CDR1 as MNHEY and CDR2 as SMNVEV (reference sequence). DNA for the CDR3: TGTGCCAGCAGTCCCCTAGCGGGGGATTACAATGAGCAGTTCTTC. This encodes CASSPLAGDYNEQFF.

This clonotype has just a few counts. The V and J genes are TRBV7-9 and TRBJ2-1, with D perhaps given as TRBD1 or TRBD2 (5 bases each). The V and J ends lost 5 bases and 8 bases respectively, with 16 bases between them. The CDR3 has 14 amino acids. Per the germline V gene, CDR1 is SEHNR and CDR2 is FQNEAQ (reference sequence). CDR3 nucleotides: TGTGCCAGCAGCCCCACGATGGGGGTCGATGAGCAGTTCTTC. This sequence encodes CASSPTMGVDEQFF. The complete variable domain, with remaining parts taken from reference TRBV7-9 and TRBJ2-1, reads DTGVSQNPRHKITKRGQNVTFRCDPISEHNRLYWYRQTLGQGPEFLTYFQNEAQLEKSRLLSDRFSAERPKGSFSTLEIQRTEQGDSAMYLCASSPTMGVDEQFFGPGTRLTVL.

This clonotype was found a few times. The chain couples TRBV29-1 to TRBJ2-5; D assignment may be TRBD1 or TRBD2 (6 bases each). The CDR3 is made up of 15 amino acids. Germline V gene lookup returns CDR1 SQVTM and CDR2 ANQGSEA. With 3 bases removed from V and 5 bases from J, the gap between germline ends came to 19 bases. CDR3 nucleotide sequence: TGCAGCGTTGAGGGTAGGGGGAGGTTACTGGAGACCCAGTACTTC. Translation gives CSVEGRGRLLETQYF. Looking up the rest from reference TRBV29-1 and TRBJ2-5 gives the full variable domain: SAVISQKPSRDICQRGTSLTIQCQVDSQVTMMFWYRQQPGQSLTLIATANQGSEATYESGFVIDKFPISRPNLTFSTLTVSNMSPEDSSIYLCSVEGRGRLLETQYFGPGTRLLVL.

The chain has TRBV9 and TRBJ1-2; TRBD1 is a possible D gene (6 bases). V was clipped by 4 bases and J by 6 bases, with 31 bases between them. The CDR3 contains 19 residues. Looked up from germline, CDR1 is SGDLS and CDR2 is YYNGEE. The CDR3 sequence is CASSTRTGLQGDYKDGYTF. CDR3 coding DNA: TGTGCCAGCAGCACCAGAACCGGACTACAGGGTGACTATAAGGATGGCTACACCTTC.

CDR3 nucleotides: TGTGCCAGCAGCCGGGACAGGGGAGACACCGGGGAGCTGTTTTTT. Translated: CASSRDRGDTGELFF. The chain carries TRBV11-2 and TRBJ2-2; TRBD1 agrees at 10 bases. Germline CDR1 and CDR2: SGHAT and FQNNGV. Trimming cost V 5 bases and J 3 bases; bases outside gene matches: 3. The CDR3 is 15 amino acids.